The 29 T cell receptor beta chains below were found in one sample sequenced in a study of T-cell reconstitution after alpha-beta-depleted transplantation in children (dated by TCRdb to 2016 to 2017). Library preparation was by PCR. TCRdb shows the sequencer as Illumina HiSeq 2500. To normalize quantification of the TCRbeta repertoire, the TCR libraries were built with molecular barcoding that relied on unique molecular identifiers. TCRdb handled the public reads itself, with Q25 trimming in fastp and clone calling in MiXCR, and kept productive beta chains. All rows with the same CDR3 protein become a single entry with the most common DNA and genes. A total of some 150,000 distinct CDR3 sequences appear in this sample, around 8.8% of them only once. The top ten clones comprise 15% to 20% of the sample. Sample treatment or condition, as interpreted from the label and publication: allogeneic hematopoietic cell transplantation with graft depleted of TCRalphabeta T cells and CD19 B cells.

Specimen: PBMCs, mostly from graft donor cells, collected 180 days after TCRalphabeta/CD19-depleted stem cell transplant. All receptors come from a female patient between 2 and 15 years old who had a stem cell transplant for congenital amegakaryocytic thrombocytopenia, so the T cells may come from the graft donor.

This clonotype has at least ten counts. The V call is TRBV20-1, the J call TRBJ1-6; tentatively, D is TRBD1 (5 bases). This CDR3 comprises 16 residues. Germline-derived CDR1 and CDR2 are DFQATT and SNEGSKA (reference sequence). This CDR3 is CIASRTQTSYNSPLHF. CDR3 coding DNA: TGCATTGCCTCTCGGACACAGACCTCCTATAATTCACCCCTCCACTTT.

In this sample, this clonotype turned up many times. The rearrangement uses TRBV3-1 and TRBJ1-1; no firm D call. This CDR3 is built from 13 residues. V gave up 3 bases and J gave up 5 bases, with 10 bases separating them. Per germline, CDR1 LGHDT and CDR2 YNNKEL (reference sequence). The CDR3 region has the DNA TGTGCCAGCAGCCATGGACCGAGGACTGAAGCTTTCTTT. Encoded protein: CASSHGPRTEAFF.

Many counts were recorded for this clonotype. This chain joins TRBV18 and TRBJ1-2; the D gene is possibly TRBD1 (5 bases). V lost 6 bases, J lost 7 bases, and 18 bases lay in between. Germline V gives CDR1 KGHSH, CDR2 LQKENI. The CDR3 extends over 14 amino acids. The CDR3 is CASSRGRNDFGYTF. CDR3 coding DNA: TGTGCCAGCTCGCGGGGACGGAATGATTTTGGCTACACCTTC.

This clonotype was counted only a few times. This sequence joins TRBV4-1 and TRBJ2-7, with TRBD2 as a possible D gene (6 bases). This CDR3 is 14 amino acids long. Germline CDR1 and CDR2: MGHRA and YSYEKL. Trimming cost V 2 bases and J 6 bases, with 14 bases left between them. CDR3 sequence (DNA): TGCGCCAGCAGCCAAACAGGTGGACTATCCGAGCAGTACTTC. Translating gives CASSQTGGLSEQYF.

Remarks on this clonotype: A much more abundant neighbour one base away suggests this may be a read error. The genes are TRBV10-3 and TRBJ2-3; D is possibly TRBD1 or TRBD2 (7 bases each). The CDR3 totals 15 residues. Germline loops: CDR1 ENHRY, CDR2 SYGVKD. The CDR3 reads CAISELGEGADTHYF. In DNA, the CDR3 is TGTGCCATCAGTGAACTTGGGGAGGGGGCAGATACGCACTATTTT.

This clonotype appeared many times. V is TRBV7-3 and J is TRBJ2-1; TRBD2 matches at 7 bases. The germline V gene encodes CDR1 SGHTA and CDR2 FQGTGA. The junction had 1 base not matched to a gene; V was cut back by 4 bases and J by 4 bases. There are 13 residues in the CDR3. The CDR3 sequence: CASSSGRYNEQFF. Here the CDR3 DNA reads TGTGCCAGCAGCTCCGGGAGGTACAATGAGCAGTTCTTC.

This clonotype has at least ten counts. This CDR3 reads CASARQGWAYNEQFF. As DNA, the CDR3 is TGTGCCAGCGCCAGACAGGGTTGGGCCTACAATGAGCAGTTCTTC. V is TRBV5-4 and J is TRBJ2-1; 7 positions match TRBD1. Germline loops: CDR1 SGHNT, CDR2 YYREEE (reference sequence). The length of the CDR3 is 15 residues. After removal of 7 bases from V and 2 bases from J, the junction contained 9 bases not matched to a gene.

This clonotype was detected many times. V gene TRBV28 combines with J gene TRBJ1-2, with 10 bases lining up with TRBD1. The CDR3 runs 17 residues. Germline V gene data show CDR1 as MDHEN and CDR2 as SYDVKM. V dropped 4 bases and J dropped 3; count of bases not matched to a gene: 11. The DNA of the CDR3 is TGTGCCAGCAGTTATTCCGGGACAGGGGTACCCTACTATGGCTACACCTTC. Its protein is CASSYSGTGVPYYGYTF.

This clonotype was counted a few times. Here the CDR3 DNA reads TGTGCCAGCAGCCCCCCAGTTAGTCAGTCGGCCAAAAACATTCAGTACTTC. Translation: CASSPPVSQSAKNIQYF. V usage is TRBV5-5 and J usage is TRBJ2-4, with no clear D. Germline V lookup: CDR1 SGHKS, CDR2 YYEKEE (reference sequence). The CDR3 consists of 17 residues. Trimming stripped 4 bases from V and 1 base from J, with 18 bases between.

This clonotype has a count of ten or more. V usage is TRBV3-1 and J usage is TRBJ2-7, with 9 bases matching TRBD1. The germline gives CDR1 LGHDT, CDR2 YNNKEL (reference sequence). CDR3 length equals 15 residues. V lost 2 bases to trimming and J lost 5 bases; unmatched junction nucleotides: 7. CDR3 amino acids: CASSQYDRGADEQYF. In nucleotides, the CDR3 is TGTGCCAGCAGCCAATACGACAGGGGGGCGGACGAGCAGTACTTC.

There are a few counts of this clonotype. The chain links TRBV7-8 to TRBJ2-7, with TRBD2 identical over 9 bases. V was pared by 6 bases and J by 1 base, with 10 bases of the junction left unmatched. This CDR3 has 16 amino acids. CDR1 and CDR2 (germline): SGHVS, FQNEAQ. Here the CDR3 reads CASSPTGGGASYEQYF. DNA of the CDR3: TGTGCCAGCAGTCCTACTGGCGGGGGGGCGTCCTACGAGCAGTACTTC.

This clonotype occurred many times. This chain connects TRBV7-3 to TRBJ2-1, with 11 bases that match TRBD2. Germline CDR1 and CDR2: SGHTA and FQGTGA. V shed 5 bases, J shed 9 bases, and the junction held 12 bases outside the gene matches. The CDR3 has 16 amino acids. The CDR3 loop reads CASSVIAGGGLFEQFF. The CDR3, as DNA: TGTGCCAGCAGCGTTATAGCGGGAGGGGGATTATTTGAGCAGTTCTTC.

The chain links TRBV6-2 or TRBV6-3 to TRBJ1-6; possibly TRBD1 for D (6 bases). The ends were cut back, 5 bases at V and 4 bases at J, with 27 bases in the middle. The V gene's germline CDR1 is MNHEY and CDR2 SVGEGT. This CDR3 has 20 amino acids. For the CDR3, the DNA is TGTGCCAGCAGTCACGGAAAATGGAACAGGGCCCTGTTTTATAATTCACCCCTCCACTTT. Translation gives CASSHGKWNRALFYNSPLHF.

The chain carries TRBV20-1 and TRBJ2-1; TRBD2 is a possible D gene (5 bases). The ends were cut back, 4 bases at V and 9 bases at J, with 25 bases in the middle. The CDR3 runs to 16 residues. Germline values: CDR1 DFQATT, CDR2 SNEGSKA (reference sequence). CDR3 protein: CSATLLRTERWSEQFF. The CDR3 nucleotides read TGCAGTGCTACACTACTAAGGACTGAGAGGTGGAGTGAGCAGTTCTTC.

This clonotype showed up many times. The J gene is TRBJ2-2, the V gene TRBV12-3 or TRBV12-4, with no clear D. There are 14 residues in the CDR3. With 6 bases removed from V and 2 bases from J, the gap between germline ends came to 10 bases. CDR3 amino acids: CASRSGPNTGELFF. The DNA for the CDR3 is TGTGCCAGCAGATCCGGGCCTAACACCGGGGAGCTGTTTTTT.

This clonotype was detected ten times or more. The V and J genes are TRBV20-1 and TRBJ2-5, with D perhaps TRBD2 (5 bases). V was shortened by 6 bases and J by 7 bases, with 15 bases between the two germline ends. Germline loops: CDR1 DFQATT, CDR2 SNEGSKA (reference sequence). This CDR3 is 12 amino acids long. CDR3 sequence: CSAKADMGTQYF. Here the CDR3 DNA reads TGCAGTGCAAAAGCGGATATGGGGACCCAGTACTTC.

There are a few counts of this clonotype. V is TRBV27 and J is TRBJ2-5; tentatively, D is TRBD1 (6 bases). Trimming stripped 4 bases from V and 1 base from J, with 13 bases between. CDR1 is MNHEY and CDR2 is SMNVEV in the germline V gene (reference sequence). The CDR3 is 15 amino acids. In DNA, the CDR3 is TGTGCCAGCAGTTCCGATCTCAGGGGCCAAGAGACCCAGTACTTC. It encodes CASSSDLRGQETQYF.

This chain links TRBV3-1 with TRBJ2-7; 14 bases match TRBD2. CDR3 size: 15 residues. The ends lost 3 bases at V and 6 bases at J; junction bases unmatched: 4. Germline V CDR1 and CDR2: LGHDT, YNNKEL (reference sequence). DNA of the CDR3: TGTGCCAGCAGCCACGGGACTAGCGGGGGTTTCGAGCAGTACTTC. Protein product: CASSHGTSGGFEQYF.

For the CDR3, the DNA is TGCAGTGCCATAGCGGGAGGGCTGAGCATTCAGTACTTC. It is translated as CSAIAGGLSIQYF. V gene TRBV20-1 combines with J gene TRBJ2-4, with 11 bases matching TRBD2. There are 13 residues in the CDR3. J lost 9 bases, V lost 6 bases, and 7 bases had no gene match. Germline V gene data show CDR1 as DFQATT and CDR2 as SNEGSKA (reference sequence).

This clonotype occurred many times. The chain has TRBV29-1 and TRBJ2-3; the D is unclear. The CDR3 is 14 amino acids. The germline V gene encodes CDR1 SQVTM and CDR2 ANQGSEA. V lost 5 bases and J lost 6, with 18 bases in between. The CDR3 DNA reads as TGCAGCGTTAATCCCCAATATAGCCCGGATACGCAGTATTTT. Its protein is CSVNPQYSPDTQYF.

The gene calls are TRBV7-9 and TRBJ2-5; no reliable D call. This CDR3 contains 14 residues. V dropped 3 bases and J dropped 4 bases, with 12 bases sitting between them. Germline CDR1 reads SEHNR; CDR2 reads FQNEAQ (reference sequence). CDR3 region: CASSFFGKGETQYF. CDR3 nucleotide sequence: TGTGCCAGCAGCTTTTTTGGAAAAGGAGAGACCCAGTACTTC. Using reference TRBV7-9 and TRBJ2-5 for the parts outside the CDR3, the full variable domain is DTGVSQNPRHKITKRGQNVTFRCDPISEHNRLYWYRQTLGQGPEFLTYFQNEAQLEKSRLLSDRFSAERPKGSFSTLEIQRTEQGDSAMYLCASSFFGKGETQYFGPGTRLLVL.

This rearrangement joins TRBV20-1 to TRBJ2-5; D possibly uses TRBD1 or TRBD2 (6 bases each). The germline V gene encodes CDR1 DFQATT and CDR2 SNEGSKA (reference sequence). V was trimmed by 0 bases and J by 5 bases, leaving 16 bases between them. CDR3 length: 15 amino acids. The CDR3 reads CSARDLGGSGETQYF. CDR3 bases: TGCAGTGCTAGAGATCTTGGGGGCAGCGGGGAGACCCAGTACTTC.

This chain connects TRBV15 to TRBJ2-5; 8 positions agree with TRBD2. This CDR3 has 15 residues. The junction had 10 bases not matched to a gene; V was cut back by 5 bases and J by 5 bases. Germline lookup yields CDR1 LNHNV and CDR2 YYDKDF (reference sequence). The DNA for the CDR3 is TGTGCCACCAGCCTCAGAGCGGGGGATTCGGAGACCCAGTACTTC. Translation: CATSLRAGDSETQYF.

There are many counts of this clonotype. The V gene is TRBV4-2, the J gene TRBJ2-5, with D unclear. This CDR3 contains 15 residues. The V end was cut by 1 base, the J end by 3 bases, with 12 bases between. Germline assignment: CDR1 LGHNA and CDR2 YNFKEQ. The CDR3 loop is CASSQVALREETQYF. The DNA for the CDR3 is TGTGCCAGCAGCCAAGTCGCCCTTCGGGAAGAGACCCAGTACTTC.

This clonotype was seen repeatedly, ten times or more. The chain uses TRBV20-1 and TRBJ2-5; D ambiguous. Trimming removed 6 bases from V and 6 bases from J, with 23 bases in between. The germline V gene has CDR1 DFQATT and CDR2 SNEGSKA (reference sequence). The CDR3 is made up of 15 amino acids. The chain's CDR3 is CSATPGVGLVKTQYF. CDR3 coding DNA: TGCAGTGCCACTCCAGGAGTAGGGTTGGTTAAGACCCAGTACTTC.

This clonotype was detected a few times. The chain couples TRBV6-5 to TRBJ2-7; D possibly matches TRBD1 or TRBD2 (5 bases each). The V gene's germline CDR1 is MNHEY and CDR2 SVGAGI. This CDR3 region has 15 residues. V shed 6 bases and J shed 2 bases, with 17 bases lying between them. The CDR3 sequence: CASRTQGGRTYEQYF. CDR3 DNA: TGTGCCAGCAGAACCCAGGGCGGGCGGACCTACGAGCAGTACTTC.

V and J are TRBV18 and TRBJ2-7; D may be TRBD1 (6 bases). This CDR3 contains 14 residues. CDR1 and CDR2 (germline): KGHSH, LQKENI. Trimming shortened V by 5 bases and J by 2 bases, and 13 bases separated the two germline ends. CDR3 amino acids: CASSSTGTTYEQYF. The CDR3 bases are TGTGCCAGCTCATCCACCGGGACAACCTACGAGCAGTACTTC.

This clonotype was picked up many times. The rearrangement uses TRBV5-1 and TRBJ2-3, with 8 bases that match TRBD2. The CDR3 extends over 15 amino acids. From germline, CDR1 is SGHRS and CDR2 YFSETQ. Trimming at V came to 4 bases and at J to 4 bases, leaving 8 bases not matched to a gene. Here the CDR3 DNA reads TGCGCCAGCAGCGGGATGGCGGGAGGAGCAGATACGCAGTATTTT. This sequence encodes CASSGMAGGADTQYF.

In this sample, this clonotype turned up many times. CDR3 protein: CASSVEGGGSTDTQYF. The CDR3 DNA sequence: TGTGCCAGCAGCGTAGAAGGCGGGGGCAGCACAGATACGCAGTATTTT. The chain recombines TRBV9 with TRBJ2-3; tentative D call: TRBD2 (7 bases). V dropped 0 bases and J dropped 0 bases, with 11 bases sitting between them. The CDR3 totals 16 residues. The germline gives CDR1 SGDLS, CDR2 YYNGEE. Using reference TRBV9 and TRBJ2-3 for the parts outside the CDR3, the full variable domain is DSGVTQTPKHLITATGQRVTLRCSPRSGDLSVYWYQQSLDQGLQFLIQYYNGEERAKGNILERFSAQQFPDLHSELNLSSLELGDSALYFCASSVEGGGSTDTQYFGPGTRLTVL.